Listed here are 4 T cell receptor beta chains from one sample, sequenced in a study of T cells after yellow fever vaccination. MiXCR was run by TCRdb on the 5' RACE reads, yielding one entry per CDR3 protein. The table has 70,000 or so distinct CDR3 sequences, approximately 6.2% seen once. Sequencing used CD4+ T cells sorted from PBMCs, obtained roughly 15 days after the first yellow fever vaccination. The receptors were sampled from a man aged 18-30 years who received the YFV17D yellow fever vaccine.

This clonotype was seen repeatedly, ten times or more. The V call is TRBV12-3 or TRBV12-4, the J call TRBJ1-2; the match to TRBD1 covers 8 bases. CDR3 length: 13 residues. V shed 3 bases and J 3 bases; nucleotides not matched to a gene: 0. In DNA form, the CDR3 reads TGTGCCAGCAGTTTGACAGGGGACTATGGCTACACCTTC. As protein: CASSLTGDYGYTF.

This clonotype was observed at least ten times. The CDR3 nucleotides read TGTGCCAGCACCCGGGACATCGTCTACGAGCAGTACGTC. It translates to CASTRDIVYEQYV. The chain couples TRBV7-9 to TRBJ2-7; D is perhaps TRBD1 (6 bases). CDR3 length: 13 amino acids. Trimming removed 7 bases at V and 3 bases at J, with 13 bases between. From germline, CDR1 is SEHNR and CDR2 FQNEAQ (reference sequence).

The CDR3 DNA reads as TGCGCCAGCAGCGAGGTATCGTACGAGCAGTACTTC. Translating it yields CASSEVSYEQYF. The gene calls are TRBV5-1 and TRBJ2-7; D is unresolved. CDR1 SGHRS and CDR2 YFSETQ come from the germline V gene. Deletions cut 4 bases from V and 4 bases from J, with 9 bases between. The CDR3 has 12 residues.

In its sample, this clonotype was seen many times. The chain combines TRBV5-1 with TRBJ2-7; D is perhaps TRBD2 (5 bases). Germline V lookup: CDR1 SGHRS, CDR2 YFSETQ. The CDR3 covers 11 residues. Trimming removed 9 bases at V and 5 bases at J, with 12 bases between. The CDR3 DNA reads TGCGCCATACGGGAATCAGACGAGCAGTACGTC. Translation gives CAIRESDEQYV.